The following is a T cell receptor (beta chain) sequence with its context. Germline V gene data show CDR1 as SGHVS and CDR2 as FQNEAQ. V shed 8 bases and J 2 bases; nucleotides not matched to a gene: 5. The CDR3 totals 13 residues. The data were taken from a study of blood T cell repertoires in COVID-19. Repertoires were generated with immunoSEQ multiplex PCR, while TCRdb's copy carries only in-frame clones and drops some. The repertoire holds 84,000 or so clones, with about 74% as singletons. V is TRBV7-8 and J is TRBJ2-7; 8 bases align to TRBD2. The sequenced sample consisted of peripheral blood. The source of this sequence is a human donor in a cohort sampled during active COVID-19. In DNA form, the CDR3 reads TGTGCCAGCGCACTAGCGGTAGCCTACGAGCAGTACTTC. Translated, it gives CASALAVAYEQYF. The complete variable domain, with remaining parts taken from reference TRBV7-8 and TRBJ2-7, reads GAGVSQSPRYKVAKRGQDVALRCDPISGHVSLFWYQQALGQGPEFLTYFQNEAQLDKSGLPSDRFFAERPEGSVSTLKIQRTQQEDSAVYLCASALAVAYEQYFGPGTRLTVT.